The 11 T cell receptor beta chains given below trace back to one sample, sequenced in a study of T cell responses to AZD1222 COVID-19 vaccine. Only in-frame clones appear in the TCRdb table, and some are missing; sequencing was by immunoSEQ multiplex PCR. The sample lists 100,000 to 150,000 clones, 92% occurring once. Sample: peripheral blood, taken on day 0 of AZD1222 vaccination. These receptors originate from an adult in good health.

J is TRBJ2-7 and V is TRBV28, with TRBD2 matching over 13 bases. The CDR3 has 17 amino acids. From germline, CDR1 is MDHEN and CDR2 SYDVKM. V shed 5 bases, J shed 0 bases, and the junction held 7 bases outside the gene matches. This CDR3 reads CASSAPGTSGISYEQYF. The DNA for the CDR3 is TGTGCCAGCAGTGCCCCCGGGACTAGCGGGATCTCCTACGAGCAGTACTTC.

The CDR3 loop is CASSWGQGFYEQYF. The DNA of the CDR3 is TGCGCCAGCAGCTGGGGACAGGGGTTCTACGAGCAGTACTTC. The chain employs TRBV5-1 and TRBJ2-7; TRBD1 matches at 10 bases. The CDR3 runs 14 residues. V was pared by 3 bases and J by 3 bases, with 3 bases of the junction left unmatched. Germline assignment: CDR1 SGHRS and CDR2 YFSETQ.

This clone is a singleton in its sample. This sequence joins TRBV5-1 and TRBJ1-1, with D uncertain. Germline values: CDR1 SGHRS, CDR2 YFSETQ. There are 14 residues in the CDR3. Trimming stripped 2 bases from V and 0 bases from J, with 8 bases between. The CDR3 nucleotides are TGCGCCAGCAGCTTTTCGACCATGAACACTGAAGCTTTCTTT. Its protein product is CASSFSTMNTEAFF.

The chain employs TRBV5-1 and TRBJ2-7; 7 bases line up with TRBD1. The V segment lost 2 bases and the J segment 6 bases; nucleotides outside the gene matches: 2. The CDR3 is 12 amino acids. Germline assignment: CDR1 SGHRS and CDR2 YFSETQ. In DNA, the CDR3 is TGCGCCAGCAGCTTAGACAGGGTCGAGCAGTACTTC. Protein: CASSLDRVEQYF.

The chain recombines TRBV24-1 with TRBJ1-2, with no clear D. Trimming took off 5 bases at V and 1 base at J, with 10 bases between the two ends. Germline V gives CDR1 KGHDR, CDR2 SFDVKD. The CDR3 is 14 amino acids. CDR3 loop: CATSGSSFNYGYTF. The CDR3 DNA sequence: TGTGCCACCAGTGGATCCAGTTTTAACTATGGCTACACCTTC.

The table lists this clone with a count of one. The chain has TRBV24-1 and TRBJ2-2; D possibly corresponds to TRBD2 (6 bases). V lost 5 bases and J 5 bases, leaving 8 bases between the germline ends. The CDR3 has 13 amino acids. Germline CDR1 is KGHDR and CDR2 is SFDVKD. The CDR3 DNA is TGTGCCACCAGTGGTCTAGCGACCGGGGAGCTGTTTTTT. It encodes CATSGLATGELFF.

The chain employs TRBV9 and TRBJ1-1; D is perhaps TRBD1 (5 bases). V was clipped by 2 bases and J by 3 bases, with 11 bases between them. This CDR3 region has 14 residues. Germline V CDR1 and CDR2: SGDLS, YYNGEE. The CDR3 region is CASSVGEVYTEAFF. The CDR3 DNA sequence: TGTGCCAGCAGCGTGGGGGAGGTGTACACTGAAGCTTTCTTT.

The V and J genes are TRBV7-3 and TRBJ1-6; no reliable D call. The CDR3 runs to 12 residues. The germline V gene has CDR1 SGHTA and CDR2 FQGTGA. V lost 5 bases, J lost 10 bases, and 9 bases lay in between. The CDR3 coding sequence is TGTGCCAGCAGCGCCCCGGACTCACCCCTCCACTTT. Translating it yields CASSAPDSPLHF.

The J gene is TRBJ2-1, the V gene TRBV27, with TRBD2 identical over 11 bases. The CDR3 covers 16 residues. V was clipped by 0 bases and J by 8 bases; unmatched bases: 6. CDR1 is MNHEY, CDR2 SMNVEV, per germline (reference sequence). The CDR3 DNA sequence: TGTGCCAGCAGTTTATCAGCACTAGCGGGAGTTTATGAGCAGTTCTTC. Translation gives CASSLSALAGVYEQFF.

This clone was recorded once. The V gene is TRBV29-1, the J gene TRBJ2-7; D is tentatively TRBD1 or TRBD2 (5 bases each). Germline CDR1 and CDR2: SQVTM and ANQGSEA. The CDR3 covers 13 residues. Deletions cut 3 bases from V and 2 bases from J, with 11 bases between. The CDR3 bases are TGCAGCGTTGATGAGGGGCATCCCTACGAGCAGTACTTC. This translates into CSVDEGHPYEQYF.

As DNA, the CDR3 is TGTGCCAGCAGCCGCAGGAACTACGAGCAGTACTTC. Its protein product is CASSRRNYEQYF. The J gene is TRBJ2-7, the V gene TRBV13, with D unclear. CDR1 and CDR2 (germline): PRHDT, FYEKMQ (reference sequence). The CDR3 runs to 12 residues. Trimming removed 5 bases from V and 3 bases from J, with 8 bases in between.